Below, 25 T cell receptor beta chains from the same sample are listed, as sequenced in a study of T cells after yellow fever vaccination. MiXCR, run by TCRdb on the 5' RACE reads, gives a single entry per CDR3 protein. Among roughly 500,000 distinct CDR3 sequences listed, roughly 21% were seen once. This specimen was PBMCs, taken 15 days after the yellow fever booster vaccination. The source is a man aged 30 to 39 who received the YFV17D yellow fever vaccine.

The genes are TRBV7-2 and TRBJ2-3; 9 nucleotides align to TRBD2. V shed 0 bases, J shed 5 bases, and the junction held 3 bases outside the gene matches. The germline V gene has CDR1 SGHTA and CDR2 FQGNSA. The CDR3 consists of 15 residues. As DNA, the CDR3 is TGTGCCAGCAGCTTAGCGCTGACTAGCGGAGATACGCAGTATTTT. As protein: CASSLALTSGDTQYF.

The chain has TRBV30 and TRBJ2-5; D gene ambiguous. Trimming removed 2 bases at V and 9 bases at J, with 19 bases between. This CDR3 comprises 14 residues. Germline CDR1 reads GTSNPN; CDR2 reads SVGIG (reference sequence). The CDR3 nucleotides are TGTGCCTGGAGTACGACCGGACGGTTGGCCGCCCAGTACTTC. Translated, it gives CAWSTTGRLAAQYF.

The J gene is TRBJ2-1, the V gene TRBV12-3 or TRBV12-4; 10 nucleotides line up with TRBD1. Trimming took 4 bases from V and 7 from J; bases not matched to a gene: 1. The CDR3 has 13 amino acids. In DNA, the CDR3 is TGTGCCAGCAGTTCGGACAGGGGGAATGAGCAGTTCTTC. It encodes CASSSDRGNEQFF.

The rearrangement uses TRBV28 and TRBJ2-4; D possibly corresponds to TRBD1 (5 bases). The CDR3 covers 12 residues. V was shortened by 5 bases and J by 7 bases, with 9 bases between the two germline ends. Per the germline V gene, CDR1 is MDHEN and CDR2 is SYDVKM. The CDR3 region has the DNA TGTGCCAGCAGTCAGGGAAGGAACATTCAGTACTTC. Protein sequence: CASSQGRNIQYF. The full variable domain, completed using reference TRBV28 and TRBJ2-4, is DVKVTQSSRYLVKRTGEKVFLECVQDMDHENMFWYRQDPGLGLRLIYFSYDVKMKEKGDIPEGYSVSREKKERFSLILESASTNQTSMYLCASSQGRNIQYFGAGTRLSVL.

The V gene is TRBV7-8, the J gene TRBJ2-3; D is undetermined. Deletions cut 8 bases from V and 4 bases from J, with 10 bases between. From germline, CDR1 is SGHVS and CDR2 FQNEAQ. The CDR3 is made up of 12 amino acids. The CDR3 nucleotides are TGTGCCAGCGGGATGGAATCAGATACGCAGTATTTT. Encoded protein: CASGMESDTQYF.

V is TRBV29-1 and J is TRBJ2-3; D call uncertain. Per the germline V gene, CDR1 is SQVTM and CDR2 is ANQGSEA. V lost 4 bases, J lost 0 bases, and 17 bases lay in between. The CDR3 loop spans 16 amino acids. CDR3 in amino acids: CSVALGWLASTDTQYF. CDR3 nucleotides: TGCAGCGTTGCGCTGGGTTGGTTAGCTAGCACAGATACGCAGTATTTT.

This clonotype was recorded many times. The chain uses TRBV20-1 and TRBJ2-7; D is unresolved. This CDR3 has 14 amino acids. Per germline, CDR1 DFQATT and CDR2 SNEGSKA (reference sequence). Trimming cost V 7 bases and J 5 bases, with 21 bases left between them. CDR3 protein: CSVSASVIADEQYF. For the CDR3, the DNA is TGCAGTGTATCCGCCTCCGTTATTGCGGACGAGCAGTACTTC.

The chain links TRBV21-1 to TRBJ2-1; the table's D gene call, TRBD1, was not cross checked with the DNA. TRBV21-1 counts as a pseudogene. This CDR3 spans 12 amino acids. The CDR3 reads CASSTDRGQRIF. The CDR3 region has the DNA TGTGCCAGCAGCACAGACAGGGGCCAACGGATCTTC.

This clonotype showed up just a few times. The V and J genes are TRBV4-3 and TRBJ2-7, with 9 bases aligning to TRBD2. CDR3 length equals 18 residues. V lost 0 bases, J lost 0 bases, and 9 bases stayed unmatched. Germline values: CDR1 LGHNA, CDR2 YSLEER. The CDR3 region has the DNA TGCGCCAGCAGCCAAGAAGAGCGGGAGGTACCAAGCTCCTACGAGCAGTACTTC. The encoded protein is CASSQEEREVPSSYEQYF.

This clonotype turned up a few times. V gene TRBV18 combines with J gene TRBJ2-2; 10 bases are a match to TRBD2. CDR3 length equals 16 residues. CDR1 and CDR2 (germline): KGHSH, LQKENI. Trimming removed 3 bases from V and 5 bases from J; junction bases left unmatched: 6. The DNA for the CDR3 is TGTGCCAGCTCACCCTTGTCTAGCGGGAGTACCGGGGAGCTGTTTTTT. It yields the protein CASSPLSSGSTGELFF.

This chain connects TRBV20-1 to TRBJ2-1, with 14 nucleotides matching TRBD2. V shed 6 bases, J shed 1 base, and the junction held 11 bases outside the gene matches. Germline CDR1 and CDR2: DFQATT and SNEGSKA (reference sequence). CDR3 length equals 18 residues. As DNA, the CDR3 is TGCAGTGCAGGGGGAGGGACTAGCGGGAGACGGTCCTACAATGAGCAGTTCTTC. Its translation: CSAGGGTSGRRSYNEQFF.

V gene TRBV7-2 combines with J gene TRBJ2-5; 9 nucleotides align to TRBD1. J lost 8 bases, V lost 5 bases, and 9 bases had no gene match. The germline V gene encodes CDR1 SGHTA and CDR2 FQGNSA. This CDR3 comprises 14 residues. In DNA form, the CDR3 reads TGTGCCAGCAGCCGGACAGGGGCTCCGAGTACCCAGTACTTC. Its translation is CASSRTGAPSTQYF.

This clonotype was found many times. The chain has TRBV5-1 and TRBJ2-3; D not certain. The CDR3 is made up of 16 amino acids. Trimming took 4 bases from V and 0 from J, leaving 15 bases between them. Germline CDR1 reads SGHRS; CDR2 reads YFSETQ. The CDR3 reads CASSVSGTTSTDTQYF. DNA for the CDR3: TGCGCCAGCAGCGTCTCTGGAACAACTAGCACAGATACGCAGTATTTT.

The rearrangement links TRBV6-5 to TRBJ1-4, with 7 bases that match TRBD1. CDR1 and CDR2 from the germline V gene are MNHEY and SVGAGI. V lost 0 bases to trimming and J lost 5 bases; unmatched junction nucleotides: 6. CDR3 size: 16 residues. CDR3 region: CASSYSKGGGNEKLFF. The CDR3 DNA sequence: TGTGCCAGCAGTTACTCGAAGGGAGGGGGCAATGAAAAACTGTTTTTT.

The rearrangement joins TRBV29-1 to TRBJ1-2; D perhaps matches TRBD1 (6 bases). Germline CDR1 SQVTM, CDR2 ANQGSEA. V shed 2 bases and J shed 4 bases, with 20 bases lying between them. The CDR3 has 16 amino acids. This CDR3 is CSVEFADEDSTYGYTF. CDR3 DNA: TGCAGCGTTGAATTCGCGGACGAGGACAGCACCTATGGCTACACCTTC.

This clonotype was counted a few times. This sequence joins TRBV11-2 and TRBJ2-7, with D possibly TRBD1 on 6 matching bases. The CDR3 sequence is 15 residues long. V was pared by 5 bases and J by 7 bases, with 21 bases between. Germline CDR1 is SGHAT and CDR2 is FQNNGV. In DNA, the CDR3 is TGTGCCAGCAGCGCCCACAGGGAAATCTCGATGGAGCAGTACTTC. Translation gives CASSAHREISMEQYF.

A few counts support this clonotype. This sequence joins TRBV20-1 and TRBJ1-5; D call uncertain. The CDR3 covers 15 residues. Trimming stripped 6 bases from V and 0 bases from J, with 15 bases between. CDR1 is DFQATT, CDR2 SNEGSKA, per germline (reference sequence). The CDR3 region has the DNA TGCAGTGCGCTAAGGGAAGGTTATAGCAATCAGCCCCAGCATTTT. Translating gives CSALREGYSNQPQHF.

There are a few counts of this clonotype. DNA of the CDR3: TGTGCCAGCAGCCGACTAGCGGACCAAGAGACCCAGTACTTC. Residues: CASSRLADQETQYF. The chain uses TRBV12-3 or TRBV12-4 and TRBJ2-5; 9 bases line up with TRBD2. The CDR3 loop spans 14 amino acids. Trimming removed 6 bases from V and 0 bases from J; junction bases left unmatched: 2.

The V call is TRBV10-3, the J call TRBJ2-4; unclear D gene. CDR1 is ENHRY and CDR2 is SYGVKD in the germline V gene. The CDR3 has 13 amino acids. V lost 0 bases to trimming and J lost 7 bases, with 7 bases between them. The CDR3: CAISESTTNIQYF. In nucleotides, the CDR3 is TGTGCCATCAGTGAGTCTACGACGAACATTCAGTACTTC.

The chain is built from TRBV6-5 and TRBJ2-7; TRBD2 agrees at 7 bases. With V trimmed by 4 bases and J by 6 bases, 9 bases remained unmatched. CDR1 is MNHEY, CDR2 SVGAGI, per germline. This CDR3 has 14 residues. CDR3 amino acids: CASSSLARRSEQYF. CDR3 nucleotides: TGTGCCAGCAGTTCACTAGCGAGACGGTCCGAGCAGTACTTC.

This clonotype was recorded at least ten times. The genes are TRBV12-3 or TRBV12-4 and TRBJ1-5; no definite D call. The V end was cut by 2 bases, the J end by 2 bases, with 7 bases between. The CDR3 consists of 14 residues. The CDR3 loop reads CASSLSTGNQPQHF. The CDR3 DNA is TGTGCCAGCAGTTTAAGTACAGGCAATCAGCCCCAGCATTTT.

There are a few counts of this clonotype. J is TRBJ2-3 and V is TRBV7-6; the match to TRBD2 covers 9 bases. This CDR3 is built from 15 residues. The germline CDR1 and CDR2 sequences are SGHVS and FNYEAQ. The trim removed 6 bases at V and 3 bases at J, leaving 7 bases unmatched. The CDR3 coding sequence is TGTGCCAGCAGTTTTGCTAGCGGGACTACAGATACGCAGTATTTT. It is translated as CASSFASGTTDTQYF.

This clonotype was observed a few times. The genes are TRBV6-1 and TRBJ2-4; 10 nucleotides agree with TRBD1. The germline gives CDR1 MNHNS, CDR2 SASEGT. Trimming cost V 7 bases and J 0 bases; bases outside gene matches: 3. The CDR3 is made up of 15 amino acids. The CDR3 loop reads CASKRQGAAKNIQYF. CDR3 DNA: TGTGCCAGCAAACGACAGGGGGCAGCCAAAAACATTCAGTACTTC.

This clonotype was counted only a few times. The V call is TRBV7-9, the J call TRBJ2-7; TRBD2 is a possible D gene (6 bases). This CDR3 has 16 residues. The V gene's germline CDR1 is SEHNR and CDR2 FQNEAQ (reference sequence). Trimming left V 4 bases short and J 2 bases short, with 18 bases between. CDR3 protein: CASSSARDSSTYEQYF. CDR3 nucleotides: TGTGCCAGCAGCTCCGCCCGGGACTCGAGTACCTACGAGCAGTACTTC. The full variable domain, completed using reference TRBV7-9 and TRBJ2-7, is DTGVSQNPRHKITKRGQNVTFRCDPISEHNRLYWYRQTLGQGPEFLTYFQNEAQLEKSRLLSDRFSAERPKGSFSTLEIQRTEQGDSAMYLCASSSARDSSTYEQYFGPGTRLTVT.

V usage is TRBV30 and J usage is TRBJ2-7, with D possibly matching TRBD2 (5 bases). Between the trimmed V and J ends, which lost 2 bases and 4 bases, there was a span of 12 bases. Germline V lookup: CDR1 GTSNPN, CDR2 SVGIG (reference sequence). The CDR3 spans 13 residues. CDR3 residues: CAWSNGLTYEQYF. For the CDR3, the DNA is TGTGCCTGGAGTAACGGACTTACGTACGAGCAGTACTTC. The full variable domain, its missing parts supplied by reference TRBV30 and TRBJ2-7, is SQTIHQWPATLVQPVGSPLSLECTVEGTSNPNLYWYRQAAGRGLQLLFYSVGIGQISSEVPQNLSASRPQDRQFILSSKKLLLSDSGFYLCAWSNGLTYEQYFGPGTRLTVT.